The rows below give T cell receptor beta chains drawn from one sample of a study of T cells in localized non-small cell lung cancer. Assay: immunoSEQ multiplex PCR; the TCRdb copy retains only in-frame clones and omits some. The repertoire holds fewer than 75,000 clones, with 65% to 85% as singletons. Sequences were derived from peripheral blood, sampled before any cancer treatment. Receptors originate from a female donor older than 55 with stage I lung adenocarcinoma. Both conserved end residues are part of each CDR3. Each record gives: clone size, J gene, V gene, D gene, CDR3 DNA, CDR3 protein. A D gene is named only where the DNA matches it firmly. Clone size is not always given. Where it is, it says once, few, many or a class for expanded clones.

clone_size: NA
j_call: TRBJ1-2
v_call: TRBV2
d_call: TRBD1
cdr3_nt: TGTGCCAGCAGTGAAATCGAGACAGGGCAATATGGCTACACCTTC
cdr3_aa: CASSEIETGQYGYTF

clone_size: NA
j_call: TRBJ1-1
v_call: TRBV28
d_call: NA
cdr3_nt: TGTGCCAGCAGTGTCCGAGGCACTGAAGCTTTCTTT
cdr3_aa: CASSVRGTEAFF

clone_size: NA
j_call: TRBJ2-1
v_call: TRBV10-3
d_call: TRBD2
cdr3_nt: TGTGCCACGGGACTAGCGGGGGGGGATGAGCAGTTCTTC
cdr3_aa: CATGLAGGDEQFF

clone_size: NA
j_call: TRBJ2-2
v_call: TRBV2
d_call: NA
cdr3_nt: TGTGCCAGCAACTACCACGGGGAGCTGTTTTTT
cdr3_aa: CASNYHGELFF

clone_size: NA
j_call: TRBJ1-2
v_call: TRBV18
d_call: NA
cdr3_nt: TGTGCCAGCTCACTAGACAGCTTGGACTATGGCTACACCTTC
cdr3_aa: CASSLDSLDYGYTF

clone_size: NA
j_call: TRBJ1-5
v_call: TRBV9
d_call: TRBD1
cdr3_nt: TGTGCCAGCCAACAGGGGCCAGATCAGCCCCAGCATTTT
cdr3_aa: CASQQGPDQPQHF

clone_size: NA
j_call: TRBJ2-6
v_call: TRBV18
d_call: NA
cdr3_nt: TGTGCCAGCTCACCACGCGGTTCTGGGGCCAACGTCCTGACTTTC
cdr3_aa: CASSPRGSGANVLTF

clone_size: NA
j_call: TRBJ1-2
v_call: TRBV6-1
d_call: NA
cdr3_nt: TGTGCCAGCAGTGCCGGGGAATCTATGGGAGGCTACACCTTC
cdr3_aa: CASSAGESMGGYTF

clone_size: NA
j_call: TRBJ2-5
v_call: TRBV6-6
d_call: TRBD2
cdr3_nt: TGTGCCAGCAGGTTAGCGGGAGGTCGCCAAGAGACCCAGTACTTC
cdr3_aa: CASRLAGGRQETQYF

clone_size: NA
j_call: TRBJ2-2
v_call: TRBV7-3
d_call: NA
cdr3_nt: TGTGCCAGCAGCTTAGTCCAGGGGAGGGCCGGGGAGCTGTTTTTT
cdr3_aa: CASSLVQGRAGELFF

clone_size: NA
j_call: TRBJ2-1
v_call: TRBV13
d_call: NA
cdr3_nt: TGTGCCAGCAGCGTGAGAGGGGGGTTTTACAATGAGCAGTTCTTC
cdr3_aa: CASSVRGGFYNEQFF

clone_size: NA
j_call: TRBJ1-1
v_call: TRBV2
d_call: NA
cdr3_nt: TGTGCCAGCAGCTTGGACAGCAACACTGAAGCTTTCTTT
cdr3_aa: CASSLDSNTEAFF

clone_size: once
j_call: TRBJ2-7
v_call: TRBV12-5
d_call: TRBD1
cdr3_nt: TGTGCTAGTGCCCTGGACAGGGACGAGCAGTACTTC
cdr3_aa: CASALDRDEQYF

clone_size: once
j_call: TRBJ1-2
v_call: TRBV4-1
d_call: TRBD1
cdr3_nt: TGCGCCAGCAGCCCCAAGCCCGGGACAGGGGAAGGCTACACCTTC
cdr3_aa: CASSPKPGTGEGYTF

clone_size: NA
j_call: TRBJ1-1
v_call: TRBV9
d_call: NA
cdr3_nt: TGTGCCAGCAGCGTAGAGAGTAGGGCTCTTTCGATGAACACTGAAGCTTTCTTT
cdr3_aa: CASSVESRALSMNTEAFF

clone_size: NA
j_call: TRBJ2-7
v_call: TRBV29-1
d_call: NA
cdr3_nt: TGCAGCGTTGGGGTGACGGGCTCCTACGAGCAGTACTTC
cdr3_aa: CSVGVTGSYEQYF

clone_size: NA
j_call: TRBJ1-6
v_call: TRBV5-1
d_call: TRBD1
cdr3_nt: TGCGCCAGCAGCTTGGGGGACAGAAATTCACCCCTCCACTTT
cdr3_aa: CASSLGDRNSPLHF

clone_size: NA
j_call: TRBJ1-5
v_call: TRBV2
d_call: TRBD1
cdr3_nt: TGTGCCAGCAGGAAGACAGGGGGCGCGGATCAGCCCCAGCATTTT
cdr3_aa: CASRKTGGADQPQHF

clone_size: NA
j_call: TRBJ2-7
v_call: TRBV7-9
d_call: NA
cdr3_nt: TGTGCCAGCAGCCCTAGTACCTACTACGAGCAGTACTTC
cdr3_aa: CASSPSTYYEQYF

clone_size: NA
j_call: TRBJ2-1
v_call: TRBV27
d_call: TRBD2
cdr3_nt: TGTGCCAGCAGTTTACGGCGGGGGGCAGGGAATGAGCAGTTCTTC
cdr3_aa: CASSLRRGAGNEQFF

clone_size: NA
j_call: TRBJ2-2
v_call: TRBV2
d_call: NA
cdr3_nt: TGTGCCAGCAGGCTACAGGGCACCGGGGAGCTGTTTTTT
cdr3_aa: CASRLQGTGELFF

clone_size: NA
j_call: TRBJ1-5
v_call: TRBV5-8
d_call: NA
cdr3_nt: TGTGCCAGCAGCTCGGGACTCAATCAGCCCCAGCATTTT
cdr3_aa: CASSSGLNQPQHF